Below, 14 T cell receptor beta chains from the same sample are listed, as sequenced in a study of chemoradiotherapy in HPV16-positive cancers. Produced via immunoSEQ multiplex PCR; TCRdb's table is partial and in-frame only. The table has about 35,000 clones, roughly 78% seen once. Sequences were derived from blood, sampled from a patient who underwent chemoradiotherapy. The receptors were gathered from a human donor with HPV-associated anogenital cancer.

The V gene is TRBV7-2, the J gene TRBJ1-1, with D tentatively TRBD1 (6 bases). Trimming shortened V by 5 bases and J by 4 bases, and 17 bases separated the two germline ends. Germline loops: CDR1 SGHTA, CDR2 FQGNSA. This CDR3 contains 15 residues. DNA of the CDR3: TGTGCCAGCAGCCCTCTGGGGGGGGCCAGCACTGAAGCTTTCTTT. This sequence encodes CASSPLGGASTEAFF.

This clone has more than one count but fewer than ten. The chain is built from TRBV25-1 and TRBJ1-6; unclear D gene. V was pared by 7 bases and J by 5 bases, with 12 bases between. This CDR3 is built from 14 residues. Germline loops: CDR1 MGHDK, CDR2 SYGVNS. The CDR3 nucleotides read TGTGCCAGCACCTTAGGGTCGGATAATTCACCCCTCCACTTT. This codes for CASTLGSDNSPLHF.

The rearrangement uses TRBV19 and TRBJ2-7, with TRBD2 matching 10 bases. This CDR3 is 13 amino acids long. The J segment lost 5 bases and the V segment lost 5 bases, leaving 3 bases of the junction unmatched. Germline V gives CDR1 LNHDA, CDR2 SQIVND (reference sequence). This CDR3 reads CASSVAGGDEQYF. The CDR3 DNA reads as TGTGCCAGTAGTGTAGCGGGGGGAGACGAGCAGTACTTC.

The rearrangement links TRBV7-2 to TRBJ2-5; tentative D call: TRBD1 (6 bases). The length of the CDR3 is 15 residues. Germline loops: CDR1 SGHTA, CDR2 FQGNSA. Trimming removed 1 base at V and 1 base at J, with 10 bases between. In nucleotides, the CDR3 is TGTGCCAGCAGCTTAGACAACAGGGCCCAAGAGACCCAGTACTTC. Amino acid sequence: CASSLDNRAQETQYF.

This chain uses TRBV7-2 with TRBJ2-7; 10 nucleotides align to TRBD2. The germline gives CDR1 SGHTA, CDR2 FQGNSA. The trim removed 8 bases at V and 1 base at J, leaving 8 bases unmatched. The CDR3 is made up of 15 amino acids. The CDR3 DNA reads as TGTGCCAGCGGTCTAGCGGGGGCGAATTCCTACGAGCAGTACTTC. Encoded protein: CASGLAGANSYEQYF.

The chain carries TRBV25-1 and TRBJ1-3, with D unclear. The germline V and J ends were trimmed by 0 bases and 0 bases, with 9 bases remaining between them. The CDR3 loop spans 16 amino acids. Per germline, CDR1 MGHDK and CDR2 SYGVNS. CDR3 coding DNA: TGTGCCAGCAGTGAATACTCCGGGTTCTCTGGAAACACCATATATTTT. The encoded protein is CASSEYSGFSGNTIYF.

This clone was observed a few times. This chain joins TRBV12-2 and TRBJ1-5. TRBV12-2 is termed a pseudogene. The CDR3 is made up of 15 amino acids. This CDR3 is CATPGAGRGNQPQHF. In DNA form, the CDR3 reads TGTGCGACGCCAGGGGCGGGACGGGGCAATCAGCCCCAGCATTTT.

The chain recombines TRBV5-1 with TRBJ2-5; the D is unclear. Germline CDR1 SGHRS, CDR2 YFSETQ. The CDR3 runs 13 residues. V was cut by 2 bases and J by 5 bases, with 10 bases left in between. This CDR3 reads CASSLKVMETQYF. The CDR3 coding sequence is TGCGCCAGCAGCTTAAAGGTTATGGAGACCCAGTACTTC.

This chain uses TRBV7-8 with TRBJ1-5, with a possible D match to TRBD1 (5 bases). V was pared by 2 bases and J by 2 bases, with 10 bases between. CDR1 is SGHVS and CDR2 is FQNEAQ in the germline V gene. CDR3 size: 15 residues. CDR3 sequence: CASSLRGIGNQPQHF. CDR3 DNA sequence: TGTGCCAGCAGCTTACGGGGCATCGGCAATCAGCCCCAGCATTTT.

The chain is built from TRBV20-1 and TRBJ1-1; tentative D call: TRBD1 (5 bases). The V end lost 8 bases, the J end lost 1 base, and 8 bases lay between the germline ends. Germline V gene data show CDR1 as DFQATT and CDR2 as SNEGSKA (reference sequence). This CDR3 region has 11 residues. The CDR3 nucleotides read TGCAGTACGACAGAGAACACTGAAGCTTTCTTT. Translated: CSTTENTEAFF.

The chain has TRBV6-6 and TRBJ1-1; no reliable D call. This CDR3 is 10 amino acids long. The germline CDR1 and CDR2 sequences are MNHNY and SVGAGI (reference sequence). CDR3 region: CAAMNTEAFF. DNA of the CDR3: TGTGCGGCCATGAACACTGAAGCTTTCTTT.

The CDR3 protein is CASGTVHNSPLHF. As DNA, the CDR3 is TGTGCCAGCGGGACAGTCCATAATTCACCCCTCCACTTT. This sequence joins TRBV6-5 and TRBJ1-6, with 7 bases identical to TRBD1. Germline V gene lookup returns CDR1 MNHEY and CDR2 SVGAGI. The V and J ends lost 8 bases and 5 bases, in that order; junction bases with no gene match: 3. The CDR3 is made up of 13 amino acids.

The chain combines TRBV4-3 with TRBJ2-3, with D unresolved. V was shortened by 3 bases and J by 0 bases, with 7 bases between the two germline ends. CDR3 length: 14 amino acids. Germline assignment: CDR1 LGHNA and CDR2 YSLEER. This CDR3 reads CASSQKPSTDTQYF. DNA of the CDR3: TGCGCCAGCAGCCAGAAGCCAAGCACAGATACGCAGTATTTT.

The chain couples TRBV6-5 to TRBJ1-2; D gene unclear. The CDR3 extends over 14 amino acids. Germline loops: CDR1 MNHEY, CDR2 SVGAGI. Trimming took 4 bases from V and 8 from J, leaving 17 bases between them. The CDR3 nucleotides read TGTGCCAGCAGTTTGGGAGGCGCTTCGGTGGGCTACACCTTC. This encodes CASSLGGASVGYTF.